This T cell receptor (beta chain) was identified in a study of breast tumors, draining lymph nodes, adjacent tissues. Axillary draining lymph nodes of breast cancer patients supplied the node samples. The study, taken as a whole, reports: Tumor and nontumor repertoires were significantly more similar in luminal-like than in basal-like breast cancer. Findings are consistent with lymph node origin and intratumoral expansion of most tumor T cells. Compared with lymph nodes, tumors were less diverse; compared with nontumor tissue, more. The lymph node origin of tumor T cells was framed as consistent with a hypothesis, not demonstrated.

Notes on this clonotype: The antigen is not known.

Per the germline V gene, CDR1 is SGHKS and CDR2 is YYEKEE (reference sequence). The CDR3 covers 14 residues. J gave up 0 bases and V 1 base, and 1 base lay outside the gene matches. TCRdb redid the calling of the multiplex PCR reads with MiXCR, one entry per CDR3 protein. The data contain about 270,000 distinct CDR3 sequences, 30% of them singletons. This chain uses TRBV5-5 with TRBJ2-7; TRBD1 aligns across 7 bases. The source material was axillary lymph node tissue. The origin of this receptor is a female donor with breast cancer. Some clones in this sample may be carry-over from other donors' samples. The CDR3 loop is CASSLTGASYEQYF. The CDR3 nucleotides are TGTGCCAGCAGCTTGACAGGGGCCTCCTACGAGCAGTACTTC.